A single T cell receptor (beta chain) is shown here with its context. Its antigen is undetermined. TCRdb recomputed calls from the PCR reads with MiXCR, one row per CDR3 protein. The sample consists of around 29,000 distinct CDR3 sequences, roughly half of them appearing once. The sample originates from a study of esophageal squamous cell carcinoma under preoperative chemotherapy. About the study: Both tumor-infiltrating lymphocytes and peripheral blood T cells had their TCR repertoires profiled.

Study-level findings and limits: After treatment, tumor-infiltrating lymphocytes apparently came partly from blood T cells. Peripheral T cells showed a significant TCR diversity increase after chemotherapy, unlike tumor-infiltrating lymphocytes.

This CDR3 contains 14 residues. Trimming stripped 11 bases from V and 5 bases from J, with 19 bases between. Time point given: before preoperative PTX-NDP chemotherapy. Patients received paclitaxel-nedaplatin as preoperative chemotherapy before surgery. The sequence derives from a human donor with esophageal squamous cell carcinoma. The donor label of this sample is uncertain. V and J are TRBV12-3 or TRBV12-4 and TRBJ2-4; no firm D call. This specimen was collected from a patient given preoperative chemotherapy. The CDR3 protein is CACTSGGAQNIQYF. In DNA form, the CDR3 reads TGTGCCTGTACCTCCGGCGGTGCCCAAAACATTCAGTACTTC.